A single sample gave rise to the 30 T cell receptor beta chains below, sequenced in a study of tumor and adjacent non-tumor tissue in lung cancer. Three rounds of nested PCR, following a modified ARM-PCR protocol, produced the TCRbeta library. Each CDR3 protein is one row after TCRdb ran MiXCR on the multiplex PCR reads. This sample carries 90,000 or so distinct CDR3 sequences, 61% of them seen once, and the ten largest clones take about 15%. No cell sorting was done before RNA was extracted from the tissue. The sequenced material came from lung tumor tissue. The receptor source for this set is a man between 65 and 79 years old with non-small cell lung cancer.

The rearrangement uses TRBV29-1 and TRBJ2-2; 7 bases match TRBD1. Trimming cost V 3 bases and J 10 bases; bases outside gene matches: 8. This CDR3 region has 13 residues. Per the germline V gene, CDR1 is SQVTM and CDR2 is ANQGSEA. The CDR3 nucleotides read TGCAGCGTTGACAGGGGGAACACCCAGGAGCTGTTTTTT. Translation gives CSVDRGNTQELFF.

Comment on this clonotype: A read error may explain this, as a much larger clone is one base away. The V call is TRBV6-2 or TRBV6-3, the J call TRBJ2-1, with 13 nucleotides matching TRBD2. In germline, CDR1 is MNHEY, CDR2 SVGEGT. The CDR3 is made up of 18 amino acids. CDR3 residues: CASNYSILAGGGYNEQFF. CDR3 DNA sequence: TGTGCCAGCAATTACTCGATACTAGCGGGGGGGGGCTACAATGAGCAGTTCTTC.

In regard to this clonotype: A single base separates this from a much larger clone, so it may be a read error. The chain employs TRBV20-1 and TRBJ2-1; 10 positions agree with TRBD2. This CDR3 has 15 amino acids. The V gene's germline CDR1 is DFQATT and CDR2 SNEGSKA (reference sequence). The V gene end was trimmed by 7 bases and the J gene end by 11 bases; junction bases not matched to a gene: 17. The CDR3 DNA is TGCAGTGTTTCACCCAGCGGGAGGGCCAACTATAAGCAGTTCTTC. Translated: CSVSPSGRANYKQFF.

With respect to this clonotype: This may come from a read error, since a much larger clone is one base off. The CDR3: CVSSPGTSYEQYF. The DNA for the CDR3 is TGTGTCAGCAGCCCCGGGACATCCTACGAGCAGTACTTC. The chain recombines TRBV5-4 with TRBJ2-7; maybe TRBD1 (6 bases). CDR3 length: 13 residues. Germline assignment: CDR1 SGHNT and CDR2 YYREEE (reference sequence).

About this clonotype itself: In this CDR3 the conserved last residue, phenylalanine or tryptophan, is missing, so a read error is likely. The genes are TRBV6-1 and TRBJ1-1; possibly TRBD1 for D (5 bases). The CDR3 contains 13 residues. From germline, CDR1 is MNHNS and CDR2 SASEGT. For the CDR3, the DNA is TGCGCCAGCACTTTGGAAAGGGGCATGCCGGCTTTCGTT. This sequence encodes CASTLERGMPAFV.

This clonotype was detected many times. CDR3 in DNA: TGTGCCAGCAGTGATATGAACCCCCGGGACCGGTACTACGAGCAGTACTTC. It codes for CASSDMNPRDRYYEQYF. The J gene is TRBJ2-7, the V gene TRBV28, with D perhaps TRBD1 or TRBD2 (5 bases each). CDR3 length: 17 residues. V shed 5 bases and J shed 3 bases, with 23 bases lying between them. The germline V gene encodes CDR1 MDHEN and CDR2 SYDVKM.

This clonotype was counted a few times. The rearrangement links TRBV24-1 to TRBJ2-7; no definite D call. Germline V gene data show CDR1 as KGHDR and CDR2 as SFDVKD. This CDR3 contains 13 residues. Trimming removed 2 bases at V and 1 base at J, with 5 bases between. In DNA form, the CDR3 reads TGTGCCACCAGTGATTCGACTTCCTACGAGCAGTACTTC. Translating gives CATSDSTSYEQYF.

The table lists this clonotype with many counts. The rearrangement uses TRBV6-1 and TRBJ2-7, with D maybe TRBD1 (5 bases). The germline CDR1 and CDR2 sequences are MNHNS and SASEGT. V was trimmed by 8 bases and J by 3 bases, leaving 23 bases between them. CDR3 length equals 16 residues. DNA for the CDR3: TGTGCCAGCGGGAATGGGGCAGGGCTCCATAACTACGAGCAGTACTTC. This translates into CASGNGAGLHNYEQYF.

This clonotype turned up a few times. A much bigger clone sits one base away, suggesting this may be a read error. DNA for the CDR3: TGCACCAGCAGCCAACTAACGGGGGGGTCCCCAGAGACCCAGTACTTC. Its protein product is CTSSQLTGGSPETQYF. The chain has TRBV1 and TRBJ2-5; the D call TRBD2 from the table was never checked on the DNA. TRBV1 is a listed pseudogene. The CDR3 totals 16 residues.

Remarks on this clonotype: The CDR3 ends on some other residue instead of the conserved phenylalanine or tryptophan, so this is likely a read error. The chain joins TRBV10-3 to TRBJ2-7; 12 bases align to TRBD2. Germline lookup yields CDR1 ENHRY and CDR2 SYGVKD. The CDR3 runs 13 residues. The CDR3 spells CAAGTSGLYEQYL. Here the CDR3 DNA reads TGTGCCGCCGGGACTAGCGGGCTCTACGAACAGTACCTC.

A single count supports this clonotype. A clone one base away is much larger, so this may be a read error. The gene calls are TRBV12-3 or TRBV12-4 and TRBJ1-1; D is perhaps TRBD1 (5 bases). This CDR3 has 14 residues. The germline V and J ends were trimmed by 7 bases and 0 bases, with 12 bases remaining between them. The DNA of the CDR3 is TGTGCCAGCATGATGGGGCAGTTGAACACTGAAGCTTTCTTT. Amino acid sequence: CASMMGQLNTEAFF.

This chain joins TRBV30 and TRBJ1-1; D call uncertain. Germline loops: CDR1 GTSNPN, CDR2 SVGIG (reference sequence). Trimming took 2 bases from V and 1 from J, leaving 17 bases between them. The CDR3 sequence is 16 residues long. The CDR3 sequence is CAWSKGVVGENTEAFF. The CDR3 DNA is TGTGCCTGGAGTAAGGGCGTGGTTGGGGAGAACACTGAAGCTTTCTTT.

Comments on this clonotype: The CDR3 does not end in the conserved phenylalanine or tryptophan, so this is likely a read error. The chain couples TRBV10-3 to TRBJ2-5, with 10 bases that match TRBD2. Per germline, CDR1 ENHRY and CDR2 SYGVKD. CDR3 length equals 13 residues. CDR3 DNA sequence: TGTGCCATCAGACTAGCGGGGCAAGAGGCCCAGTACCTC. It specifies CAIRLAGQEAQYL.

This clonotype was observed many times. The V and J genes are TRBV6-1 and TRBJ2-5; D call uncertain. The ends were cut back, 4 bases at V and 5 bases at J, with 11 bases in the middle. CDR1 is MNHNS, CDR2 SASEGT, per germline. The CDR3 is 13 residues long. The CDR3, as DNA: TGTGCCAGCAGTGTCATGTTTTGGGAGACCCAGTACTTC. This sequence encodes CASSVMFWETQYF.

This clonotype was picked up a small number of times. A read error may be the cause here, since a much bigger clone is one base away. The V call is TRBV5-6, the J call TRBJ2-5; weak D call: TRBD1 (5 bases). In germline, CDR1 is SGHDT, CDR2 YYEEEE. The CDR3 covers 14 residues. V was shortened by 2 bases and J by 2 bases, with 10 bases between the two germline ends. CDR3 DNA: TGTGCCAGCAGCTTACAGGACCGACAAGAGACCCAGTACTTC. Translated: CASSLQDRQETQYF.

This clonotype showed up many times. V and J are TRBV6-6 and TRBJ2-1; 9 bases fit TRBD2. The germline CDR1 and CDR2 sequences are MNHNY and SVGAGI (reference sequence). The CDR3 covers 17 residues. V lost 0 bases to trimming and J lost 7 bases; unmatched junction nucleotides: 10. CDR3 bases: TGTGCCAGCAGTTACTCGATGGTAGCGGGGGAGTGGAATGAGCAGTTCTTC. Its protein is CASSYSMVAGEWNEQFF.

This clonotype has more than one count but fewer than ten. A much larger clone is a single base away; this may be a read error. The CDR3 region has the DNA TGTGCCAGCAGCCAAGCCCTCGGGAGATCACCCCTCCACTTT. It translates to CASSQALGRSPLHF. The J gene is TRBJ1-6, the V gene TRBV14; no definite D call. The CDR3 has 14 residues. Trimming cost V 1 base and J 10 bases, with 11 bases left between them. Germline V gene data show CDR1 as SGHDN and CDR2 as FVKESK.

A note on this clonotype: One end of the junction fails to match germline, which may point to a read error. This chain uses TRBV12-3 or TRBV12-4 with TRBJ1-5; maybe TRBD1 (5 bases). The CDR3 is 13 residues long. CDR3 DNA sequence: TGCGCCAGCAGTTTTGGGGCGGCGCAGCCCCAGCATTTT. As protein: CASSFGAAQPQHF.

About this clonotype: Compared with germline, one end of the junction differs, possibly owing to a read error. The chain uses TRBV11-2 and TRBJ2-7, with D uncertain. Looked up from germline, CDR1 is SGHAT and CDR2 is FQNNGV. CDR3 length: 14 amino acids. The CDR3 region is CVSSPTGGRYEQYF. The CDR3 DNA reads TGTGTCAGCAGTCCGACGGGTGGGCGCTACGAGCAGTACTTC. The full variable domain, its missing parts supplied by reference TRBV11-2 and TRBJ2-7, is EAGVAQSPRYKIIEKRQSVAFWCNPISGHATLYWYQQILGQGPKLLIQFQNNGVVDDSQLPKDRFSAERLKGVDSTLKIQPAKLEDSAVYLCVSSPTGGRYEQYFGPGTRLTVT.

As for this clonotype: Possible read error: a much larger clone is one base away. The chain joins TRBV5-6 to TRBJ1-3; D remains ambiguous. Germline values: CDR1 SGHDT, CDR2 YYEEEE. The CDR3 has 13 amino acids. The CDR3 nucleotides are TGTGCCAGCACCTTGGGTCAGGGAAACACCATATATTTT. Translation gives CASTLGQGNTIYF.

Details on this clonotype: Mismatch with germline at one junction end may stem from a read error. The chain carries TRBV11-2 and TRBJ2-7; 11 bases line up with TRBD1. The CDR3 runs to 14 residues. Germline V gene lookup returns CDR1 SGHAT and CDR2 FQNNGV. The CDR3 sequence is CTSSLRDRGDEQYF. For the CDR3, the DNA is TGTACCAGCAGCTTGCGGGACAGGGGGGACGAGCAGTACTTC. The full variable domain, rest sourced from reference TRBV11-2 and TRBJ2-7, is EAGVAQSPRYKIIEKRQSVAFWCNPISGHATLYWYQQILGQGPKLLIQFQNNGVVDDSQLPKDRFSAERLKGVDSTLKIQPAKLEDSAVYLCTSSLRDRGDEQYFGPGTRLTVT.

As for this clonotype: The junction shows a germline mismatch at one end, possibly a read error. This chain connects TRBV28 to TRBJ2-7; tentatively, D is TRBD1 (6 bases). Germline assignment: CDR1 MDHEN and CDR2 SYDVKM. The CDR3 loop spans 16 amino acids. CDR3 sequence (DNA): TGTGCCAGCTGTCACCCCCGACAGGAGGTCCACTACAAGCAGTACTTC. Translating gives CASCHPRQEVHYKQYF.

Regarding this clonotype: Mismatch with germline at one junction end may stem from a read error. The chain uses TRBV4-1 and TRBJ1-1, with D unresolved. The germline V gene has CDR1 MGHRA and CDR2 YSYEKL. CDR3 length equals 14 residues. The CDR3 DNA is TGCGCCACCAGCCGAGGGCACAGGAACACTGAAGCTTTCTTT. It is translated as CATSRGHRNTEAFF.

V is TRBV21-1 and J is TRBJ1-6. TRBV21-1 is classified as a pseudogene. This CDR3 has 13 residues. Here the CDR3 reads CANSKEGDSPLHF. The DNA for the CDR3 is TGTGCCAACAGCAAAGAAGGCGATTCACCCCTCCACTTT.

As regards this clonotype: At one boundary the junction diverges from the germline segment, which might be a read error. The chain has TRBV30 and TRBJ2-1; D is unresolved. This CDR3 has 16 amino acids. Germline V lookup: CDR1 GTSNPN, CDR2 SVGIG (reference sequence). The CDR3 is CAWSVRVARPMDEQFF. The CDR3 DNA reads TGTGCTTGGAGTGTACGAGTTGCGCGGCCTATGGATGAGCAGTTCTTC.

This clonotype is categorized as medium-sized. The chain combines TRBV11-2 with TRBJ2-2; D not resolved. CDR3 length equals 14 residues. The germline V and J ends were trimmed by 7 bases and 1 base, with 10 bases remaining between them. CDR1 is SGHAT, CDR2 FQNNGV, per germline. CDR3 DNA sequence: TGTGCCAGCACCAACGCCGAGAACACCGGGGAGCTGTTTTTT. It is translated as CASTNAENTGELFF.

Details on this clonotype: The junction differs from germline at one of its ends, possibly a read error. The chain is built from TRBV11-2 and TRBJ2-7; perhaps TRBD1 as D (6 bases). The V gene's germline CDR1 is SGHAT and CDR2 FQNNGV. The CDR3 has 16 residues. The CDR3 DNA sequence: TGTGCCAGCTCCCGACACGAGGACAGAGCATCCTACGAGGAGTACTTT. Its protein product is CASSRHEDRASYEEYF.

The chain joins TRBV6-6 to TRBJ2-3; D gene ambiguous. The J call may be in error: the DNA end matches TRBJ1-5 better. The germline gives CDR1 MNHNY, CDR2 SVGAGI (reference sequence). The CDR3 spans 12 residues. The CDR3 reads CASSRPTDTQHF. The CDR3 DNA follows: TGTGCCAGTAGCAGACCCACAGATACGCAGCATTTT.

This clonotype has ten or more counts. V and J are TRBV7-9 and TRBJ1-1; perhaps TRBD1 as D (5 bases). Germline V CDR1 and CDR2: SEHNR, FQNEAQ (reference sequence). V was cut by 5 bases and J by 0 bases, with 10 bases left in between. The CDR3 consists of 14 residues. The DNA for the CDR3 is TGTGCCAGCAGCCCGGGGGTCTTGAACACTGAAGCTTTCTTT. Protein product: CASSPGVLNTEAFF.

Comment on this clonotype: A junction boundary mismatches the germline segment, possibly from a read error. This chain connects TRBV5-4 to TRBJ2-3; 9 bases line up with TRBD2. Germline V gene lookup returns CDR1 SGHNT and CDR2 YYREEE (reference sequence). The CDR3 runs to 15 residues. CDR3 loop: CISSLAGRGRDTQYF. The CDR3 DNA is TGTATCAGCAGCTTGGCCGGGCGCGGGAGGGATACGCAGTACTTT.